Presented here are 5 T cell receptor beta chains from one specimen sequenced in a study of T cell clones after liver transplantation. TCRdb keeps only in-frame clones here, not all; method: immunoSEQ multiplex PCR. Seen here are some 40,000 clones, roughly 86% observed once, and the top ten hold roughly 2.5%. This sample comprised CD4+ T cells from blood, obtained 24 months after liver transplant. The receptors shown here come from a human patient who received a liver transplant. The graft donor may be the source of some T cells.

This sequence joins TRBV5-1 and TRBJ2-1, with D uncertain. CDR3 length: 13 residues. V was cut by 4 bases and J by 6 bases, with 11 bases left in between. Germline CDR1 reads SGHRS; CDR2 reads YFSETQ. CDR3 residues: CASSIQVGNEQFF. CDR3 sequence (DNA): TGCGCCAGCAGCATCCAGGTAGGCAATGAGCAGTTCTTC.

The chain combines TRBV19 with TRBJ1-1; D is unclear. The CDR3 contains 15 residues. Trimming stripped 7 bases from V and 0 bases from J, with 15 bases between. Germline V gene data show CDR1 as LNHDA and CDR2 as SQIVND (reference sequence). CDR3 coding DNA: TGTGCCAGTACCTCCGGGATTACTATGAACACTGAAGCTTTCTTT. Protein sequence: CASTSGITMNTEAFF.

The V gene is TRBV5-1, the J gene TRBJ2-7; a weak D match, TRBD2 (6 bases). V shed 1 base and J shed 2 bases, with 10 bases lying between them. This CDR3 is 14 amino acids long. The germline gives CDR1 SGHRS, CDR2 YFSETQ. CDR3 nucleotides: TGCGCCAGCAGCTTGAGCGGCGGGACCTACGAGCAGTACTTC. This translates into CASSLSGGTYEQYF.

The chain couples TRBV14 to TRBJ2-5; TRBD1 or TRBD2 may be the D gene (5 bases each). The germline gives CDR1 SGHDN, CDR2 FVKESK. This CDR3 comprises 13 residues. The V end lost 4 bases, the J end lost 4 bases, and 10 bases lay between the germline ends. CDR3 nucleotide sequence: TGTGCCAGCAGCCCGGGGCTCAGAGAGACCCAGTACTTC. It yields the protein CASSPGLRETQYF. Based on the CDR3 plus reference TRBV14 and TRBJ2-5, the full variable domain is EAGVTQFPSHSVIEKGQTVTLRCDPISGHDNLYWYRRVMGKEIKFLLHFVKESKQDESGMPNNRFLAERTGGTYSTLKVQPAELEDSGVYFCASSPGLRETQYFGPGTRLLVL.

The chain joins TRBV7-2 to TRBJ1-1, with D unresolved. CDR1 is SGHTA, CDR2 FQGNSA, per germline. V lost 4 bases, J lost 1 base, and 4 bases lay in between. The CDR3 extends over 12 amino acids. The CDR3 sequence: CASSYKNTEAFF. The CDR3 DNA reads as TGTGCCAGCAGCTACAAGAACACTGAAGCTTTCTTT.